The next 21 T cell receptor beta chains were all read from a single sample in a study of blood T cell repertoires in COVID-19. Some clones are missing from TCRdb's copy, which holds only in-frame ones; the method was immunoSEQ multiplex PCR. The sample consists of 200,000 or so clones, around 86% of them appearing once. The material sequenced was peripheral blood. Receptors were obtained from a woman in her forties with acute or convalescent COVID-19.

Only one count was recorded for this clone. This chain joins TRBV5-4 and TRBJ2-7; D may be TRBD1 (6 bases). V dropped 4 bases and J dropped 1 base, with 15 bases sitting between them. The germline CDR1 and CDR2 sequences are SGHNT and YYREEE (reference sequence). The length of the CDR3 is 15 residues. This chain's CDR3 is CASSADRPRSYEQYF. The CDR3, as DNA: TGTGCCAGCAGCGCGGACAGACCTCGGTCCTACGAGCAGTACTTC.

The gene calls are TRBV9 and TRBJ2-1, with 8 positions matching TRBD1. The V and J ends lost 3 bases and 10 bases, in that order; junction bases with no gene match: 6. CDR1 is SGDLS, CDR2 YYNGEE, per germline. This CDR3 is 13 amino acids long. The CDR3 DNA reads TGTGCCAGCAGCGCTTCGACAGGGGTCGAGCAGTTCTTC. It translates to CASSASTGVEQFF.

V gene TRBV5-1 combines with J gene TRBJ2-5; the D gene is possibly TRBD1 (6 bases). This CDR3 comprises 15 residues. Trimming left V 4 bases short and J 5 bases short, with 18 bases between. The germline V gene encodes CDR1 SGHRS and CDR2 YFSETQ. The CDR3 sequence: CASSPGSGGWETQYF. The CDR3 DNA is TGCGCCAGCAGCCCTGGTAGTGGGGGCTGGGAGACCCAGTACTTC.

The CDR3 DNA follows: TGTGCCAGCAAGATGACTAGCGGAGAGACCCAGTACTTC. Translated, it gives CASKMTSGETQYF. The chain uses TRBV6-6 and TRBJ2-5; 9 bases match TRBD2. This CDR3 spans 13 amino acids. CDR1 and CDR2 from the germline V gene are MNHNY and SVGAGI (reference sequence). The junction had 4 bases not matched to a gene; V was cut back by 7 bases and J by 4 bases.

V and J are TRBV5-4 and TRBJ2-7, with 8 bases identical to TRBD2. CDR1 is SGHNT and CDR2 is YYREEE in the germline V gene (reference sequence). V lost 6 bases and J lost 2; bases outside the gene matches: 1. CDR3 length equals 12 residues. CDR3 DNA: TGTGCCAGCACGGGGGGGGCCTACGAGCAGTACTTC. Its translation: CASTGGAYEQYF.

The rearrangement links TRBV7-8 to TRBJ2-7; 7 bases fit TRBD1. After removal of 6 bases from V and 5 bases from J, the junction contained 10 bases not matched to a gene. The germline V gene has CDR1 SGHVS and CDR2 FQNEAQ. The CDR3 runs to 14 residues. CDR3 DNA: TGTGCCAGCAGGGGACAGAGGACAGCCCACGAGCAGTACTTC. This gives the protein CASRGQRTAHEQYF.

The chain employs TRBV28 and TRBJ2-2, with unresolved D. The V gene's germline CDR1 is MDHEN and CDR2 SYDVKM. Trimming shortened V by 3 bases and J by 1 base, and 6 bases separated the two germline ends. The CDR3 length is 14 residues. The CDR3 DNA sequence: TGTGCCAGCAGTTTGGCAGGGAACACCGGGGAGCTGTTTTTT. Its protein product is CASSLAGNTGELFF.

The chain carries TRBV11-2 and TRBJ2-7, with 8 bases that match TRBD2. The CDR3 has 10 residues. Germline V lookup: CDR1 SGHAT, CDR2 FQNNGV. The J segment lost 12 bases and the V segment lost 8 bases, leaving 6 bases of the junction unmatched. As DNA, the CDR3 is TGTGCCAGCGGACCTAGCGGGCGGTACTTC. It translates to CASGPSGRYF.

The rearrangement links TRBV30 to TRBJ2-4, with D perhaps TRBD1 (5 bases). The CDR3 is 14 residues long. From germline, CDR1 is GTSNPN and CDR2 SVGIG (reference sequence). With 5 bases removed from V and 1 base from J, the gap between germline ends came to 12 bases. In DNA, the CDR3 is TGTGCCTGGGAACAGGTGGGGGCCAAAAACATTCAGTACTTC. Residues: CAWEQVGAKNIQYF.

The CDR3 here is CATTRAAFTDTQYF. The CDR3 coding sequence is TGTGCCACAACGAGAGCGGCTTTCACAGATACGCAGTATTTT. The V call is TRBV6-6, the J call TRBJ2-3, with D possibly matching TRBD2 (5 bases). This CDR3 has 14 residues. Germline lookup yields CDR1 MNHNY and CDR2 SVGAGI (reference sequence). The ends were cut back, 10 bases at V and 2 bases at J, with 16 bases in the middle.

This clone was observed a handful of times. The chain combines TRBV4-2 with TRBJ1-2, with TRBD1 matching 11 bases. The CDR3 consists of 17 residues. CDR1 and CDR2 (germline): LGHNA, YNFKEQ. With V trimmed by 0 bases and J by 7 bases, 10 bases remained unmatched. The CDR3 loop reads CASSQEGGTGGRGGYTF. CDR3 DNA sequence: TGTGCCAGCAGCCAAGAGGGCGGGACAGGGGGGCGAGGTGGCTACACCTTC.

This rearrangement joins TRBV6-5 to TRBJ1-1; TRBD1 might be the D (6 bases). Deletions cut 8 bases from V and 1 base from J, with 17 bases between. CDR1 is MNHEY and CDR2 is SVGAGI in the germline V gene. The CDR3 has 15 residues. CDR3 sequence: CASQKQGLGNTEAFF. CDR3 in DNA: TGTGCCAGCCAAAAACAGGGTCTGGGGAACACTGAAGCTTTCTTT.

The chain carries TRBV19 and TRBJ1-3, with 9 bases fitting TRBD1. The V gene's germline CDR1 is LNHDA and CDR2 SQIVND (reference sequence). This CDR3 is built from 18 residues. The trim removed 4 bases at V and 1 base at J, leaving 11 bases unmatched. The CDR3 region has the DNA TGTGCCAGTAGTACACGGACAGGGGCCGCGTTGTCTGGAAACACCATATATTTT. Amino acids: CASSTRTGAALSGNTIYF.

This rearrangement joins TRBV7-2 to TRBJ1-1; 9 bases are a match to TRBD1. CDR1 and CDR2 from the germline V gene are SGHTA and FQGNSA. With 5 bases clipped from V and 5 bases from J, the junction kept 12 bases outside the gene matches. The CDR3 consists of 16 residues. CDR3 region: CASSPDRGVMSTEAFF. Here the CDR3 DNA reads TGTGCCAGCAGCCCGGACAGGGGCGTCATGAGTACTGAAGCTTTCTTT. The full variable domain, in which reference TRBV7-2 and TRBJ1-1 provide the parts outside the CDR3, is GAGVSQSPSNKVTEKGKDVELRCDPISGHTALYWYRQSLGQGLEFLIYFQGNSAPDKSGLPSDRFSAERTGGSVSTLTIQRTQQEDSAVYLCASSPDRGVMSTEAFFGQGTRLTVV.

This chain links TRBV6-5 with TRBJ1-2, with 9 nucleotides matching TRBD1. CDR3 size: 15 residues. The germline CDR1 and CDR2 sequences are MNHEY and SVGAGI. Trimming took 6 bases from V and 3 from J; bases not matched to a gene: 8. The CDR3 DNA is TGTGCCAGCAGGCCTCGGGACAGGGCGGACTATGGCTACACCTTC. This gives the protein CASRPRDRADYGYTF.

This chain joins TRBV5-4 and TRBJ1-2, with TRBD1 identical over 10 bases. This CDR3 region has 15 residues. From germline, CDR1 is SGHNT and CDR2 YYREEE (reference sequence). With V trimmed by 4 bases and J by 5 bases, 8 bases remained unmatched. The CDR3 coding sequence is TGTGCCAGCAGCACGGGACAGGGGATTCGATATGGCTACACCTTC. This gives the protein CASSTGQGIRYGYTF.

The table lists this clone with a few counts. In DNA form, the CDR3 reads TGTGCCAGCACCCAGGGGCCCTTCGAGCAGTACTTC. Residues: CASTQGPFEQYF. This chain connects TRBV5-6 to TRBJ2-7; D may be TRBD1 (6 bases). The CDR3 is made up of 12 amino acids. CDR1 SGHDT and CDR2 YYEEEE come from the germline V gene. Trimming shortened V by 6 bases and J by 6 bases, and 13 bases separated the two germline ends.

This clone was detected only once. V gene TRBV19 combines with J gene TRBJ2-3; 9 nucleotides line up with TRBD1. CDR3 length equals 16 residues. J lost 3 bases, V lost 3 bases, and 7 bases had no gene match. Germline assignment: CDR1 LNHDA and CDR2 SQIVND (reference sequence). The CDR3 here is CASSMGPGQGTDTQYF. CDR3 nucleotide sequence: TGTGCCAGTAGTATGGGACCGGGACAGGGTACAGATACGCAGTATTTT. Full variable domain (rest looked up from reference TRBV19 and TRBJ2-3): DGGITQSPKYLFRKEGQNVTLSCEQNLNHDAMYWYRQDPGQGLRLIYYSQIVNDFQKGDIAEGYSVSREKKESFPLTVTSAQKNPTAFYLCASSMGPGQGTDTQYFGPGTRLTVL.

The gene calls are TRBV27 and TRBJ1-1; 8 bases agree with TRBD1. The germline CDR1 and CDR2 sequences are MNHEY and SMNVEV (reference sequence). The CDR3 runs to 15 residues. After removal of 5 bases from V and 0 bases from J, the junction contained 5 bases not matched to a gene. CDR3 bases: TGTGCCAGCAGTAGACCGGGACAGGTGAACACTGAAGCTTTCTTT. It specifies CASSRPGQVNTEAFF.

This clone appeared a single time. The chain recombines TRBV10-3 with TRBJ1-1; D is possibly TRBD1 (5 bases). The germline V gene encodes CDR1 ENHRY and CDR2 SYGVKD. The V gene lost 10 bases and the J gene lost 0 bases, with 24 bases spanning the gap. This CDR3 is built from 17 residues. CDR3 loop: CATHPDPGRRMNTEAFF. Here the CDR3 DNA reads TGTGCCACTCACCCGGACCCAGGGAGGAGGATGAACACTGAAGCTTTCTTT.

The V and J genes are TRBV10-2 and TRBJ2-7, with D possibly matching TRBD1 (5 bases). The CDR3 is made up of 12 amino acids. The germline CDR1 and CDR2 sequences are WSHSY and SAAADI. Trimming stripped 6 bases from V and 7 bases from J, with 13 bases between. The CDR3 DNA reads TGCGCCAGCAGAGACAGACCTACGGAGCAGTACTTC. Its protein is CASRDRPTEQYF.